Listed below are T cell receptor beta chains from one sample, sequenced in a study of T cell repertoires in cytomegalovirus infection. The antigens these receptors bind are not known. In TCRdb, the reads were re-called with MiXCR into one record per CDR3 protein. The table records roughly 920,000 distinct CDR3 sequences, roughly 30% of them present only once. Here the sequenced sample was cultured CD8+ T cells from PBMCs, taken from culture after CMV antigen stimulation. These receptors originate from a human donor in good health (CMV status not recorded). Some clones in this sample may be carry-over from other donors' samples. Each CDR3 is given with its conserved first and last residue. The order of the fields is J gene, clone size, V gene, D gene, CDR3 protein, CDR3 DNA. D genes are given only for firm matches. A row's size may be missing; if present it is once, few, many or a size class.

j_gene: TRBJ1-6; abundance: few; v_gene: TRBV6-1; d_gene: .; CDR3aa: CASSEAERDSPLHF; CDR3nt: TGTGCCAGCAGTGAAGCGGAAAGGGACTCACCCCTCCACTTT
j_gene: TRBJ1-2; abundance: few; v_gene: TRBV4-2; d_gene: .; CDR3aa: CASSQTTGPNYGYTF; CDR3nt: TGTGCCAGCAGCCAAACCACCGGGCCTAACTATGGCTACACCTTC
j_gene: TRBJ2-3; abundance: .; v_gene: TRBV4-1; d_gene: .; CDR3aa: CASSQSQRGYGTDTQYF; CDR3nt: TGCGCCAGCAGCCAGAGTCAGAGAGGGTACGGCACAGATACGCAGTATTTT
j_gene: TRBJ1-2; abundance: few; v_gene: TRBV28; d_gene: .; CDR3aa: CASSLDGLRVGGNGYTF; CDR3nt: TGTGCCAGCAGTTTGGATGGTCTAAGGGTGGGCGGGAATGGCTACACCTTC
j_gene: TRBJ1-1; abundance: many; v_gene: TRBV12-3/TRBV12-4; d_gene: .; CDR3aa: CASSLKPLRGTEAFF; CDR3nt: TGTGCCAGCAGTTTAAAGCCCTTGAGGGGAACTGAAGCTTTCTTT
j_gene: TRBJ2-1; abundance: few; v_gene: TRBV19; d_gene: TRBD2; CDR3aa: CASGAGASYNEQFF; CDR3nt: TGTGCCAGCGGAGCGGGGGCGTCCTACAATGAGCAGTTCTTC
j_gene: TRBJ1-6; abundance: .; v_gene: TRBV7-8; d_gene: .; CDR3aa: CAGSLYGRKNNSPLHF; CDR3nt: TGTGCCGGCAGCTTATATGGGCGGAAGAATAATTCACCCCTCCACTTT
j_gene: TRBJ2-1; abundance: .; v_gene: TRBV4-1; d_gene: TRBD1; CDR3aa: CASSPRQGLFHEQFF; CDR3nt: TGCGCCAGCAGCCCGCGACAGGGTCTTTTTCATGAGCAGTTCTTC
j_gene: TRBJ2-1; abundance: .; v_gene: TRBV2; d_gene: TRBD2; CDR3aa: CASSEALAGGHVEQFF; CDR3nt: TGTGCCAGCAGTGAAGCGCTAGCGGGGGGGCATGTCGAGCAGTTCTTC
j_gene: TRBJ2-1; abundance: few; v_gene: TRBV12-3/TRBV12-4; d_gene: TRBD1; CDR3aa: CASSSAGTGDNEQFF; CDR3nt: TGTGCCAGCAGTAGCGCCGGGACAGGGGACAATGAGCAGTTCTTC
j_gene: TRBJ1-1; abundance: .; v_gene: TRBV19; d_gene: TRBD1; CDR3aa: CASSMGQGEWNTEAFF; CDR3nt: TGTGCCAGTAGTATGGGACAGGGGGAATGGAACACTGAAGCTTTCTTT
j_gene: TRBJ2-3; abundance: .; v_gene: TRBV7-9; d_gene: TRBD2; CDR3aa: CASSHRLADTDTQYF; CDR3nt: TGTGCCAGCAGCCATCGACTAGCGGACACAGATACGCAGTATTTT
j_gene: TRBJ2-2; abundance: .; v_gene: TRBV6-5; d_gene: .; CDR3aa: CASSSFIGRTPNTGELFF; CDR3nt: TGTGCCAGCAGTTCCTTTATCGGACGGACTCCGAACACCGGGGAGCTGTTTTTT
j_gene: TRBJ2-1; abundance: few; v_gene: TRBV27; d_gene: TRBD2; CDR3aa: CASSWWGGGSYNEQFF; CDR3nt: TGTGCCAGCAGTTGGTGGGGCGGGGGCTCCTACAATGAGCAGTTCTTC
j_gene: TRBJ2-2; abundance: .; v_gene: TRBV27; d_gene: .; CDR3aa: CASSLSEVEELFF; CDR3nt: TGTGCCAGCAGTCTGTCCGAGGTCGAGGAGCTGTTTTTT
j_gene: TRBJ2-1; abundance: once; v_gene: TRBV7-9; d_gene: .; CDR3aa: CASSLSGVRVNEQFF; CDR3nt: TGTGCCAGCAGCCTATCGGGGGTACGAGTCAATGAGCAGTTCTTC
j_gene: TRBJ2-6; abundance: .; v_gene: TRBV5-5; d_gene: .; CDR3aa: CASSLTGTLAGANVLTF; CDR3nt: TGTGCCAGCAGCCTCACCGGGACACTCGCTGGGGCCAACGTCCTGACTTTC
j_gene: TRBJ2-7; abundance: .; v_gene: TRBV12-5; d_gene: TRBD2; CDR3aa: CASGFQNGGDSYEQYF; CDR3nt: TGTGCTAGTGGTTTTCAGAACGGGGGGGACTCCTACGAGCAGTACTTC
j_gene: TRBJ1-1; abundance: few; v_gene: TRBV19; d_gene: .; CDR3aa: CASSRPRVADTEAFF; CDR3nt: TGTGCCAGTAGTCGGCCCCGGGTGGCGGACACTGAAGCTTTCTTT
j_gene: TRBJ1-3; abundance: .; v_gene: TRBV7-9; d_gene: .; CDR3aa: CASSHRFSGNTIYF; CDR3nt: TGTGCCAGCAGCCACAGGTTCTCTGGAAACACCATATATTTT
j_gene: TRBJ2-3; abundance: few; v_gene: TRBV6-6; d_gene: TRBD2; CDR3aa: CASSRQDGGSTDTQYF; CDR3nt: TGTGCCAGCAGCCGCCAGGACGGGGGGTCCACAGATACGCAGTATTTT
j_gene: TRBJ2-1; abundance: .; v_gene: TRBV6-6; d_gene: .; CDR3aa: CANRIGGSEQFF; CDR3nt: TGTGCCAACAGAATAGGGGGAAGTGAGCAGTTCTTC
j_gene: TRBJ1-2; abundance: once; v_gene: TRBV27; d_gene: TRBD1; CDR3aa: CASSGQGAGIYGYTF; CDR3nt: TGTGCCAGCAGCGGACAGGGGGCCGGAATCTATGGCTACACCTTC
j_gene: TRBJ2-2; abundance: few; v_gene: TRBV7-6; d_gene: .; CDR3aa: CASSLGVKLGTGELFF; CDR3nt: TGTGCCAGCAGCTTAGGCGTGAAGCTGGGCACCGGGGAGCTGTTTTTT
j_gene: TRBJ2-3; abundance: .; v_gene: TRBV27; d_gene: .; CDR3aa: CASSSYTVYVTDTQYF; CDR3nt: TGTGCCAGCAGTTCCTATACGGTATACGTCACAGATACGCAGTATTTT
j_gene: TRBJ1-4; abundance: .; v_gene: TRBV20-1; d_gene: .; CDR3aa: CSAKVYGYNEKLFF; CDR3nt: TGCAGTGCTAAGGTCTACGGTTATAATGAAAAACTGTTTTTT
j_gene: TRBJ1-2; abundance: few; v_gene: TRBV19; d_gene: TRBD1; CDR3aa: CASSIIIRTGRMGDYGYTF; CDR3nt: TGTGCCAGTAGTATAATCATAAGGACAGGGAGGATGGGTGACTATGGCTACACCTTC
j_gene: TRBJ1-2; abundance: .; v_gene: TRBV27; d_gene: .; CDR3aa: CASSLAGEPGYTF; CDR3nt: TGTGCCAGCAGTTTAGCAGGGGAGCCTGGCTACACCTTC
j_gene: TRBJ2-2; abundance: .; v_gene: TRBV6-5; d_gene: TRBD1; CDR3aa: CASSYSKLRTGSRNTGELFF; CDR3nt: TGTGCCAGCAGTTACTCGAAATTGAGGACAGGAAGTCGGAACACCGGGGAGCTGTTTTTT
j_gene: TRBJ1-1; abundance: few; v_gene: TRBV7-9; d_gene: .; CDR3aa: CASSFGGKAEAFF; CDR3nt: TGTGCCAGCAGCTTTGGAGGCAAAGCTGAAGCTTTCTTT
j_gene: TRBJ2-1; abundance: .; v_gene: TRBV7-2; d_gene: TRBD2; CDR3aa: CASSIGLANEQFF; CDR3nt: TGTGCCAGCAGCATTGGACTAGCCAATGAGCAGTTCTTC
j_gene: TRBJ2-7; abundance: .; v_gene: TRBV19; d_gene: .; CDR3aa: CASSIEGRAHEQYF; CDR3nt: TGTGCCAGTAGTATAGAAGGCAGGGCCCACGAGCAGTACTTC
j_gene: TRBJ1-2; abundance: .; v_gene: TRBV29-1; d_gene: .; CDR3aa: CSGGGADYGYTF; CDR3nt: TGCAGCGGGGGGGGCGCGGACTATGGCTACACCTTC
j_gene: TRBJ2-5; abundance: .; v_gene: TRBV4-1; d_gene: .; CDR3aa: CASSPGERGETQYF; CDR3nt: TGCGCCAGCAGCCCTGGGGAGCGAGGAGAGACCCAGTACTTC
j_gene: TRBJ1-2; abundance: many; v_gene: TRBV27; d_gene: .; CDR3aa: CASSLSGDYGYTF; CDR3nt: TGTGCCAGCAGTTTATCGGGGGACTATGGCTACACCTTC
j_gene: TRBJ2-5; abundance: few; v_gene: TRBV19; d_gene: .; CDR3aa: CASSSYLETQYF; CDR3nt: TGTGCCAGTAGTAGCTACTTGGAGACCCAGTACTTC
j_gene: TRBJ1-4; abundance: few; v_gene: TRBV29-1; d_gene: .; CDR3aa: CSVEGGPPEKLFF; CDR3nt: TGCAGCGTTGAAGGAGGACCACCAGAAAAACTGTTTTTT
j_gene: TRBJ1-6; abundance: .; v_gene: TRBV6-1; d_gene: TRBD1; CDR3aa: CASSYSPGQGTPLHF; CDR3nt: TGTGCCAGCAGTTATTCTCCGGGACAGGGAACACCCCTCCACTTT
j_gene: TRBJ1-6; abundance: .; v_gene: TRBV6-6; d_gene: TRBD1; CDR3aa: CASGQGARSPLHF; CDR3nt: TGTGCCAGCGGACAGGGGGCGCGGTCACCCCTCCACTTT
j_gene: TRBJ1-5; abundance: .; v_gene: TRBV28; d_gene: .; CDR3aa: CASSDRGAGYPQHF; CDR3nt: TGTGCCAGCAGTGATCGTGGAGCGGGGTATCCCCAGCATTTT
j_gene: TRBJ2-5; abundance: few; v_gene: TRBV15; d_gene: .; CDR3aa: CATCPIPKETQYF; CDR3nt: TGTGCCACCTGCCCGATTCCCAAAGAGACCCAGTACTTC
j_gene: TRBJ2-3; abundance: few; v_gene: TRBV2; d_gene: .; CDR3aa: CASSAGTLLEDTQYF; CDR3nt: TGTGCCAGCAGCGCCGGGACTCTGCTGGAAGATACGCAGTATTTT
j_gene: TRBJ2-3; abundance: many; v_gene: TRBV7-6; d_gene: .; CDR3aa: CASSLAWGSGNTQYF; CDR3nt: TGTGCCAGCAGCTTAGCGTGGGGGAGTGGGAATACGCAGTATTTT
j_gene: TRBJ1-5; abundance: .; v_gene: TRBV6-1; d_gene: TRBD1; CDR3aa: CVSSELDRGLSNQPQHF; CDR3nt: TGTGTCAGCAGTGAACTTGACAGGGGTCTTAGCAATCAGCCCCAGCATTTT
j_gene: TRBJ1-1; abundance: .; v_gene: TRBV14; d_gene: .; CDR3aa: CASSQDWRGRTEAFF; CDR3nt: TGTGCCAGCAGCCAAGATTGGAGGGGTAGGACTGAAGCTTTCTTT
j_gene: TRBJ2-1; abundance: .; v_gene: TRBV5-1; d_gene: .; CDR3aa: CASSREKPTYNEQFF; CDR3nt: TGCGCCAGCAGCCGCGAGAAACCCACCTACAATGAGCAGTTCTTC
j_gene: TRBJ2-7; abundance: few; v_gene: TRBV12-5; d_gene: TRBD1; CDR3aa: CASGLGQGWEQYF; CDR3nt: TGTGCTAGTGGTTTGGGACAGGGATGGGAGCAGTACTTC
j_gene: TRBJ2-3; abundance: .; v_gene: TRBV9; d_gene: TRBD1; CDR3aa: CASSAMNRGLGGTDTQYF; CDR3nt: TGTGCCAGCAGCGCGATGAACAGGGGTCTTGGGGGAACAGATACGCAGTATTTT
j_gene: TRBJ1-2; abundance: .; v_gene: TRBV19; d_gene: .; CDR3aa: CASHTGLNYGYTF; CDR3nt: TGTGCCAGTCACACAGGGCTAAACTATGGCTACACCTTC
j_gene: TRBJ2-1; abundance: .; v_gene: TRBV4-3; d_gene: .; CDR3aa: CASSQDTSSYNEQFF; CDR3nt: TGCGCCAGCAGCCAAGATACTAGCTCCTACAATGAGCAGTTCTTC
j_gene: TRBJ1-2; abundance: once; v_gene: TRBV5-1; d_gene: .; CDR3aa: CASSSPGEQGYGYTF; CDR3nt: TGCGCCAGCAGCTCCCCCGGGGAACAAGGTTATGGCTACACCTTC
j_gene: TRBJ1-6; abundance: few; v_gene: TRBV7-9; d_gene: TRBD1; CDR3aa: CASSPGQGLNSPLHF; CDR3nt: TGTGCCAGCAGCCCCGGACAGGGACTCAATTCACCCCTCCACTTT
j_gene: TRBJ2-2; abundance: .; v_gene: TRBV6-2/TRBV6-3; d_gene: TRBD1; CDR3aa: CASSYFYRGDGELFF; CDR3nt: TGTGCCAGCAGTTACTTCTACAGGGGGGACGGGGAGCTGTTTTTT
j_gene: TRBJ2-1; abundance: few; v_gene: TRBV5-1; d_gene: TRBD2; CDR3aa: CASSLEFAGGRNEQFF; CDR3nt: TGCGCCAGCAGCTTGGAGTTCGCGGGGGGGCGGAATGAGCAGTTCTTC